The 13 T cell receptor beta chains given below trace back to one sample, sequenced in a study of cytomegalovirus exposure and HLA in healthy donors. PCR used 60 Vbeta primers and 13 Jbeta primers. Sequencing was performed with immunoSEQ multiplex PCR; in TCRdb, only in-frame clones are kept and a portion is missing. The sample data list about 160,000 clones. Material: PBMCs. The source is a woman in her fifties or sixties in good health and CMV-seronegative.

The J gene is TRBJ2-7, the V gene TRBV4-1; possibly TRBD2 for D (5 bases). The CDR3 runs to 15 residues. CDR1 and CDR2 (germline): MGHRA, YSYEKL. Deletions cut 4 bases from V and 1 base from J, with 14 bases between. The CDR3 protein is CASSRSGLNSYEQYF. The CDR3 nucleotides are TGCGCCAGCAGCCGAAGCGGATTAAATTCCTACGAGCAGTACTTC.

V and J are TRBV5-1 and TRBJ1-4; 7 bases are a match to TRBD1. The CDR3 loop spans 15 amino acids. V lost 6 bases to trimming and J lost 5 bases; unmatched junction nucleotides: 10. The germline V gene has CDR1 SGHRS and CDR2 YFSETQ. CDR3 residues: CASNPLGQRNEKLFF. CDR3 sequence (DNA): TGCGCCAGCAACCCGTTGGGACAGCGGAATGAAAAACTGTTTTTT.

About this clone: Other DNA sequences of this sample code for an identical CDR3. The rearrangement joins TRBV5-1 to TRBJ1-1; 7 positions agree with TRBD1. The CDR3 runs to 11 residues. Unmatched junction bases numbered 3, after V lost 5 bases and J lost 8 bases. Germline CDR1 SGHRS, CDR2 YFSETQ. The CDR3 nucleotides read TGCGCCAGCAGTGGGGACAGAGAAGCTTTCTTT. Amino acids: CASSGDREAFF.

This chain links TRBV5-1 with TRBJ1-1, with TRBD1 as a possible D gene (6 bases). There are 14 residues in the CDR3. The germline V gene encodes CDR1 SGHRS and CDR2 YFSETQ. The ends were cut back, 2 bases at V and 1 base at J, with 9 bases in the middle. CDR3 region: CASSFTGTNTEAFF. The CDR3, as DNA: TGCGCCAGCAGCTTCACAGGGACGAACACTGAAGCTTTCTTT.

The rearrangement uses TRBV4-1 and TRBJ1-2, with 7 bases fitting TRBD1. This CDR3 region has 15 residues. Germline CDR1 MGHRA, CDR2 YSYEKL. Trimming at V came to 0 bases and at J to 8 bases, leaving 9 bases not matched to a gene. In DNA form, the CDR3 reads TGCGCCAGCAGCCAAGAGTCAGGGGGTCCTAGCGGCTACACCTTC. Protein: CASSQESGGPSGYTF.

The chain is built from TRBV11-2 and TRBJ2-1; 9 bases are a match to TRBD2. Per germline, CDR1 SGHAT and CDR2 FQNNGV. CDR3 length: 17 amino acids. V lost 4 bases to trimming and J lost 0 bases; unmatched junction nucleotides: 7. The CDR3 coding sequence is TGTGCCAGCAGCTCCCTAGCGCGGGGGGGCTCCTACAATGAGCAGTTCTTC. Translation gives CASSSLARGGSYNEQFF.

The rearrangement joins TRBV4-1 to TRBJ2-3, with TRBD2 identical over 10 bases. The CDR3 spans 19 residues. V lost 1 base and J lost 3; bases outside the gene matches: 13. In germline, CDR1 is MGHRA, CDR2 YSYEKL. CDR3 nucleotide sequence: TGCGCCAGCAGCCAAGGTAAGCGGGAGGGGGCGGATACGACAGATACGCAGTATTTT. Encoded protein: CASSQGKREGADTTDTQYF.

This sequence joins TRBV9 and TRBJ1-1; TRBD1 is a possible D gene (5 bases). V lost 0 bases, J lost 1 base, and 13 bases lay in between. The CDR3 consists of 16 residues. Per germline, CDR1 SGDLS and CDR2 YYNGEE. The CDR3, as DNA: TGTGCCAGCAGCGTAGCTTCGCAAGGGGAGAACACTGAAGCTTTCTTT. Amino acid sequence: CASSVASQGENTEAFF.

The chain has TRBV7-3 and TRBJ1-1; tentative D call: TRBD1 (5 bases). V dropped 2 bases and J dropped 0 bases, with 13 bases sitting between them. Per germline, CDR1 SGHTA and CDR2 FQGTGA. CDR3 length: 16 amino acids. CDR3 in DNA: TGTGCCAGCAGCTTAGGGGCTACAGTCATGAACACTGAAGCTTTCTTT. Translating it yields CASSLGATVMNTEAFF.

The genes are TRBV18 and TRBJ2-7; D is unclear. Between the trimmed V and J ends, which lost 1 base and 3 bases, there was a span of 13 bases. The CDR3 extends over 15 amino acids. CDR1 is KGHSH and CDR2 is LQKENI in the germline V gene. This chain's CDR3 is CASSPLTSTDYEQYF. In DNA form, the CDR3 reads TGTGCCAGCTCACCACTTACCAGTACCGACTACGAGCAGTACTTC.

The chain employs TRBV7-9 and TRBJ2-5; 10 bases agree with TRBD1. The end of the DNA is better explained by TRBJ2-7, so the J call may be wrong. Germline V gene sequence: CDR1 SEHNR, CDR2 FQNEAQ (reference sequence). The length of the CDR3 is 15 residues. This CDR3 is CASSLAGTGAHEQYF. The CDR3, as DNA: TGTGCCAGCAGCTTAGCCGGGACAGGGGCCCACGAGCAGTACTTC.

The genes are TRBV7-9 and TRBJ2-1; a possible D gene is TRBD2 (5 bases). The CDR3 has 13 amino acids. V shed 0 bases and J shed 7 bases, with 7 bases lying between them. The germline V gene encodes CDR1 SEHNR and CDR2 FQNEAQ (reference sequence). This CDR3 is CASSLASGNEQFF. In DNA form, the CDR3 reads TGTGCCAGCAGCTTAGCCTCGGGGAATGAGCAGTTCTTC.

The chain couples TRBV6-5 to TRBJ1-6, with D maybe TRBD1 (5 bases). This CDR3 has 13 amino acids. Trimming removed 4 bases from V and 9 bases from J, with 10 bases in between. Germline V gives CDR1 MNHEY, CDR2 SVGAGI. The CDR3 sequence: CASSWGGTSPLHF. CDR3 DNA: TGTGCCAGCAGTTGGGGGGGGACTTCACCCCTCCACTTT.